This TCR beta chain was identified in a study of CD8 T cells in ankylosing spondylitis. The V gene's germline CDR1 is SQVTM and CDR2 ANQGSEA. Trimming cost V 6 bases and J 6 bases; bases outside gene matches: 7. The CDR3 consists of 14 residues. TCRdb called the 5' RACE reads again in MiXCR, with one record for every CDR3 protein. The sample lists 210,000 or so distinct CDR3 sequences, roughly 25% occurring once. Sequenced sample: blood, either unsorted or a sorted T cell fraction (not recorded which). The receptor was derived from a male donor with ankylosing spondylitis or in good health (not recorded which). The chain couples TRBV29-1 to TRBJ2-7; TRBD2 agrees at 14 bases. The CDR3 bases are TGCAGCGTCGTGACTAGCGGGAGGGCCAGCGAGCAGTACTTC. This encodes CSVVTSGRASEQYF.